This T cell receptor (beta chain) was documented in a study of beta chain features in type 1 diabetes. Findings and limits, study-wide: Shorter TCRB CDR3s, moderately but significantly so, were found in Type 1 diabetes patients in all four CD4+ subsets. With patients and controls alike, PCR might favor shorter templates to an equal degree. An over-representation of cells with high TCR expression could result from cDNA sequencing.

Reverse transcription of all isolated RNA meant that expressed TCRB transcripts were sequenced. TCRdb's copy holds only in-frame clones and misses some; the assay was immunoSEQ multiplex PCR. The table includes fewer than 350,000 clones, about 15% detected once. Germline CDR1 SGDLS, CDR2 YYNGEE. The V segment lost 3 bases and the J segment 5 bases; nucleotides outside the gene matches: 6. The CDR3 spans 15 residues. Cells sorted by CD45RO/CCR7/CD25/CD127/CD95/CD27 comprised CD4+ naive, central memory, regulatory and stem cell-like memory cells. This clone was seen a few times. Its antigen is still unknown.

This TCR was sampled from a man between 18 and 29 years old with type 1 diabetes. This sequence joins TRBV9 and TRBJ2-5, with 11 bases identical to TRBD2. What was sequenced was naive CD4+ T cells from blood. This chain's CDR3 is CASSDLAGGGETQYF. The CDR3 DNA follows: TGTGCCAGCAGCGACCTAGCGGGGGGTGGCGAGACCCAGTACTTC.